The rows below give T cell receptor beta chains drawn from one sample of a study of vaccination effects on CD4 cells after COVID-19. The antigens these receptors bind are not known. Measured with immunoSEQ multiplex PCR; TCRdb has only the in-frame clones, and not every one. This sample carries about 73,000 clones, roughly 75% of them seen once, and the ten largest clones take about 2.5%. The sequencing here drew on CD4+ T cells from PBMCs cultured without peptide, taken after COVID-19 vaccination. The receptors were gathered from a human donor who received a COVID-19 vaccine. CDR3s include the opening cysteine and the closing phenylalanine or tryptophan. The D gene is left open where the match is weak. Not all rows give a size; the values are once, few, many and, for expanded clones, a class.

J	size	D	V	DNA	CDR3
TRBJ1-5	-	-	TRBV2	TGTGCCAGCAGTGAATCGGGGTATCCCAATCAGCCCCAGCATTTT	CASSESGYPNQPQHF
TRBJ2-5	-	-	TRBV6-6	TGTGCCAGCAGTTACGATCGACGAGAGACCCAGTACTTC	CASSYDRRETQYF
TRBJ1-4	few	-	TRBV6-1	TGTGCCAGCAGTGAAGCAGGGTTGTTCCCCGGTGAAAAACTGTTTTTT	CASSEAGLFPGEKLFF
TRBJ2-5	-	TRBD2	TRBV25-1	TGTGCCAGCAGTATAGCGGGTCAAGAGACCCAGTACTTC	CASSIAGQETQYF
TRBJ2-3	-	TRBD2	TRBV9	TGTGCCAGCAGCGTAGCCCCCAGCGGGGGGGCAGATACGCAGTATTTT	CASSVAPSGGADTQYF
TRBJ2-5	-	TRBD2	TRBV5-1	TGCGCCAGCAGCTTGGGGCCTAGCGGGGGTGATCAAGAGACCCAGTACTTC	CASSLGPSGGDQETQYF
TRBJ2-5	-	-	TRBV11-1	TGTGCCAGCAGCCTCAAACGGGGTCCCAGGGCAGAGACCCAGTACTTC	CASSLKRGPRAETQYF
TRBJ2-1	-	TRBD2	TRBV7-9	TGTGCCAGCAGCTCGATAGCGGGGAGCTCCTACAATGAGCAGTTCTTC	CASSSIAGSSYNEQFF
TRBJ1-5	-	TRBD1	TRBV5-1	TGCGCCAGCAGCTTGAGACAGGGGGATCAGCCCCAGCATTTT	CASSLRQGDQPQHF
TRBJ1-1	once	TRBD1	TRBV30	TGTGCCTGGAGTGTACTACAGGGGGGCCGAGCTTTCTTT	CAWSVLQGGRAFF
TRBJ2-5	-	-	TRBV5-1	TGCGCCAGCAGCCGGCGGGCTGGGGGCTTCCAAGAGACCCAGTACTTC	CASSRRAGGFQETQYF
TRBJ2-2	-	-	TRBV5-1	TGCGCCAGCGGTGACATCCCCACCGGGGAGCTGTTTTTT	CASGDIPTGELFF
TRBJ2-2	-	-	TRBV2	TGTGCCAGCAGTGTTGGGACGGCGAACACCGGGGAGCTGTTTTTT	CASSVGTANTGELFF
TRBJ2-3	-	-	TRBV10-3	TGTGCCATCAGAGGGGACGGACCTAGCACAGATACGCAGTATTTT	CAIRGDGPSTDTQYF
TRBJ2-5	-	TRBD2	TRBV4-3	TGCGCCAGCAGCCAAGGTTTCCTAGCGGGCCAAGAGACCCAGTACTTC	CASSQGFLAGQETQYF
TRBJ2-2	-	-	TRBV2	TGTGCCAGCACCGACGGTTGGGATACCGGGGAGCTGTTTTTT	CASTDGWDTGELFF
TRBJ1-2	few	TRBD1	TRBV19	TGTGCCAGTAGGACCGGGACAGGAGGCTACACCTTC	CASRTGTGGYTF
TRBJ2-1	-	-	TRBV7-2	TGTGCCAGCAGCCTTCTGACCCGGGGCCCCTACAATGAGCAGTTCTTC	CASSLLTRGPYNEQFF
TRBJ1-5	-	-	TRBV7-2	TGTGCCAGCAATACAGGGAATAGCAATCAGCCCCAGCATTTT	CASNTGNSNQPQHF
TRBJ1-2	few	TRBD1	TRBV6-5	TGTGCCAGCAGTTACCGGCTACAGGGGGCGGGCTATGGCTACACCTTC	CASSYRLQGAGYGYTF
TRBJ2-2	-	-	TRBV11-3	TGTGCCAGCAGCTTGGACGGATTCGGGGAGCTGTTTTTT	CASSLDGFGELFF
TRBJ1-2	-	-	TRBV20-1	TGCAGTGCCAGACGGGGGGGCTACACCTTC	CSARRGGYTF